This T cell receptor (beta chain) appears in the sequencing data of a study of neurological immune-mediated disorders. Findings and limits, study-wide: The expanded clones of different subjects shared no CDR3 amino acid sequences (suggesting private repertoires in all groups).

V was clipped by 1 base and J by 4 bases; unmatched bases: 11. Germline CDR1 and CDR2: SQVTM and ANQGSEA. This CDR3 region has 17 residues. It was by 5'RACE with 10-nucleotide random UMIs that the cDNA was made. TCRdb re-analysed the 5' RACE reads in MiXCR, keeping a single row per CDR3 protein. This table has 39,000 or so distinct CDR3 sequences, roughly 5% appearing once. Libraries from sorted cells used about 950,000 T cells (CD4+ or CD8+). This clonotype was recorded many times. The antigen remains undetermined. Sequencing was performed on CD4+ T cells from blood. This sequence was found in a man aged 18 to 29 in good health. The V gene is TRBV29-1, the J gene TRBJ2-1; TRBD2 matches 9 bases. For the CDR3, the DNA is TGCAGCGTTGAAGCGTTCGGGATGCGGGGGGGATACAATGAGCAGTTCTTC. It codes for CSVEAFGMRGGYNEQFF.